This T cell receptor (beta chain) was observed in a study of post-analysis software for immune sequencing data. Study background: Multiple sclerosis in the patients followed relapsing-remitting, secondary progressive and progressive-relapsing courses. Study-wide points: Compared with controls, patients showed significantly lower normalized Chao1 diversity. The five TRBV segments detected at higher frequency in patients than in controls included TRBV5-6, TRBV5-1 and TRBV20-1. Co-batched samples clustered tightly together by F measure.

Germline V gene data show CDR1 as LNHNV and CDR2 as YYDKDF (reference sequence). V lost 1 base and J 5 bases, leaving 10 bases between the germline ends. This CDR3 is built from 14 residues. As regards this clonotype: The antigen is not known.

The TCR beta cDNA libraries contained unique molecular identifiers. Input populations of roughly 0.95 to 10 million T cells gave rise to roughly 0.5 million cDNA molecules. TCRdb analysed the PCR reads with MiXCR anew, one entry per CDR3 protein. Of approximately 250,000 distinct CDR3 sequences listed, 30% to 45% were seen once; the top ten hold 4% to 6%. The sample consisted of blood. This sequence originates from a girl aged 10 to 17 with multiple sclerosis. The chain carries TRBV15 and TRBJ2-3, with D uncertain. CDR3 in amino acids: CATSRGGGEDTQYF. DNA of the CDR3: TGTGCCACCAGCAGAGGTGGCGGAGAAGATACGCAGTATTTT.